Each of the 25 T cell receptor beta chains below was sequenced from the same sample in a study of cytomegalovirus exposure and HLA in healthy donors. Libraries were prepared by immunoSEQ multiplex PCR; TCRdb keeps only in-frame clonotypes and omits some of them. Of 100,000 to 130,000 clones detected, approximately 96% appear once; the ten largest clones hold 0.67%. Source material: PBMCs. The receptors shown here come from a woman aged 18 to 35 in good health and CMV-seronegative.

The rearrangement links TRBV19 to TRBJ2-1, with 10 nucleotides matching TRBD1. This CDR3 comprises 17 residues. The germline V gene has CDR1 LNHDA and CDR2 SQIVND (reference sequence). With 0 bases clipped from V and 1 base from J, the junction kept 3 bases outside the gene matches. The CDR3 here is CASSIEWTGGSYNEQFF. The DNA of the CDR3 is TGTGCCAGTAGTATAGAGTGGACAGGGGGTTCCTACAATGAGCAGTTCTTC.

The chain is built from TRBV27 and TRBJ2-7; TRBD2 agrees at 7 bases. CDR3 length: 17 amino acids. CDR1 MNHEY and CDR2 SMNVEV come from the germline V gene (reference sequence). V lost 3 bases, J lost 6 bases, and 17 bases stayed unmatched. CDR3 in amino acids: CASSFRHGRMGGGEQYF. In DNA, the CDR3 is TGTGCCAGCAGTTTCCGCCACGGGCGGATGGGGGGGGGCGAGCAGTACTTC.

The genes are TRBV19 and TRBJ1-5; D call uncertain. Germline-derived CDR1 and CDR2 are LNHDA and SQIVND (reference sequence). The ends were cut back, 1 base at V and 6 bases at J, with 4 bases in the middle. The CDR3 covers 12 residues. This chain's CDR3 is CASSIGGQPQHF. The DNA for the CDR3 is TGTGCCAGTAGTATAGGCGGTCAGCCCCAGCATTTT.

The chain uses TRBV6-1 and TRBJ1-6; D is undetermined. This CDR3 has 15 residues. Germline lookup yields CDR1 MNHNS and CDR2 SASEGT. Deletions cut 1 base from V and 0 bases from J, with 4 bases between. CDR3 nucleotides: TGTGCCAGCAGTGAAGTCTTCTCCTATAATTCACCCCTCCACTTT. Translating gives CASSEVFSYNSPLHF.

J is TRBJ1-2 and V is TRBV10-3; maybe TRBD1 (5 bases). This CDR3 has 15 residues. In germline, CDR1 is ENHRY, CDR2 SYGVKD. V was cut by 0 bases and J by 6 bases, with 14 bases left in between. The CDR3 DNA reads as TGTGCCATCAGTGAGTCCCCGGGGGGGGAGGATGGCTACACCTTC. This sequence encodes CAISESPGGEDGYTF.

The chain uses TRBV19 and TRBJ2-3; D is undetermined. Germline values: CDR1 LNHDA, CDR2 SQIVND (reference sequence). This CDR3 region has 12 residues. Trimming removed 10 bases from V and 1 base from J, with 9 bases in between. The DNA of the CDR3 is TGTGCCACCCAACGAGGCACAGATACGCAGTATTTT. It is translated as CATQRGTDTQYF.

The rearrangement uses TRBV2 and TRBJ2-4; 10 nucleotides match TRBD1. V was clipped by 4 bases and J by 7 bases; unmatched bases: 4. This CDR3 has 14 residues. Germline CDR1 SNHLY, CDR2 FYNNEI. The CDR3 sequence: CASSAGQGGNIQYF. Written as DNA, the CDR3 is TGTGCCAGCAGTGCAGGACAGGGGGGGAACATTCAGTACTTC.

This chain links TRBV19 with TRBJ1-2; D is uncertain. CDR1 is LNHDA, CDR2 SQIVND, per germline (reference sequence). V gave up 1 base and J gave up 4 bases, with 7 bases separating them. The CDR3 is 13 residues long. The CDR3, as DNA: TGTGCCAGTAGTATAGGCCAGGCCTATGGCTACACCTTC. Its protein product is CASSIGQAYGYTF.

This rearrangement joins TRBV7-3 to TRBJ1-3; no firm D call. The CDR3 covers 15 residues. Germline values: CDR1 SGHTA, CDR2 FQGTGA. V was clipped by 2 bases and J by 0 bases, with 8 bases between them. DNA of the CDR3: TGTGCCAGCAGCTTAGTCCAGATCTCTGGAAACACCATATATTTT. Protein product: CASSLVQISGNTIYF.

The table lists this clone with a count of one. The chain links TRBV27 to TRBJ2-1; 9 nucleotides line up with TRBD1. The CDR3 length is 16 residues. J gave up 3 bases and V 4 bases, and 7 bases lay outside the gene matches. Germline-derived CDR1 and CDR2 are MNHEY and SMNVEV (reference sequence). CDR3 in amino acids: CASSSGTGKIYNEQFF. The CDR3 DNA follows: TGTGCCAGCAGTTCCGGGACAGGGAAAATCTACAATGAGCAGTTCTTC.

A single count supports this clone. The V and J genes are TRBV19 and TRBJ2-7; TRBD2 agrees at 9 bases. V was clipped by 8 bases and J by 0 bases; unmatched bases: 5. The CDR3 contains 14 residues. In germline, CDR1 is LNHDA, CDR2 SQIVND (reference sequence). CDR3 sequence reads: CASSLAGSSYEQYF. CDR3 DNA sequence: TGTGCCAGTTCCCTAGCGGGGAGCTCCTACGAGCAGTACTTC.

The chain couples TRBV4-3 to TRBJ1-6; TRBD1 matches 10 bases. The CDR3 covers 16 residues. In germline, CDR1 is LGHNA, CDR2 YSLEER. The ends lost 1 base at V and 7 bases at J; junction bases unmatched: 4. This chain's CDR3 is CASSQGDRGYNSPLHF. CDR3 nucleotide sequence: TGCGCCAGCAGCCAAGGGGACAGGGGATACAATTCACCCCTCCACTTT.

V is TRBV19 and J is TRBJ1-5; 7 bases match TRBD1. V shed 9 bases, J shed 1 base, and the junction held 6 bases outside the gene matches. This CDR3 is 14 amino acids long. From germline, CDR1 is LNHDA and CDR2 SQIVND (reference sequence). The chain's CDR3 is CASGTESSNQPQHF. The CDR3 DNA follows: TGTGCCAGCGGGACAGAGAGCAGCAATCAGCCCCAGCATTTT.

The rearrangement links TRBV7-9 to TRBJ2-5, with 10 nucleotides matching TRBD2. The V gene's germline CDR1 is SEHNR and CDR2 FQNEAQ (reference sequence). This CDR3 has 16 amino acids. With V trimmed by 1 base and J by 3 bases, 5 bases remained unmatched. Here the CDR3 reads CASSLGASGGEETQYF. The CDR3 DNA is TGTGCCAGCAGCTTAGGAGCTAGCGGGGGTGAAGAGACCCAGTACTTC.

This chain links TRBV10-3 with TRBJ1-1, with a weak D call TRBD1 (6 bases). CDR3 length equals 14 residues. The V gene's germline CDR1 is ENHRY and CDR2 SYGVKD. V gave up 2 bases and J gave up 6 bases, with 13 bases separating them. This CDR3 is CAISEAGASSEAFF. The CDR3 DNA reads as TGTGCCATCAGTGAGGCAGGGGCGTCATCTGAAGCTTTCTTT.

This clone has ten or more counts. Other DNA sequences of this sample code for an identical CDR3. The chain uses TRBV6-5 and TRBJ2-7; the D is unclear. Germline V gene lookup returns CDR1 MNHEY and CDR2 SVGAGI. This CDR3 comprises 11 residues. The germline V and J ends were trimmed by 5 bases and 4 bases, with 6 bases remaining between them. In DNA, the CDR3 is TGTGCCAGCAGTGCCGGTTACGAGCAGTACTTC. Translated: CASSAGYEQYF.

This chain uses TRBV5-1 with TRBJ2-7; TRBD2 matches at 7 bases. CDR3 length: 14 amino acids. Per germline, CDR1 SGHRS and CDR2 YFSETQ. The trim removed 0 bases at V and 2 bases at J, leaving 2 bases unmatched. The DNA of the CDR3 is TGCGCCAGCAGCTTGGCTAGCGGACCCTACGAGCAGTACTTC. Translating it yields CASSLASGPYEQYF.

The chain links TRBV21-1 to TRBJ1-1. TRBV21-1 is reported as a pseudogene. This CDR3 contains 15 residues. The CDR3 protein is CASSKVGASNTEAFF. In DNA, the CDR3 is TGTGCCAGCAGCAAAGTTGGAGCGTCGAACACTGAAGCTTTCTTT.

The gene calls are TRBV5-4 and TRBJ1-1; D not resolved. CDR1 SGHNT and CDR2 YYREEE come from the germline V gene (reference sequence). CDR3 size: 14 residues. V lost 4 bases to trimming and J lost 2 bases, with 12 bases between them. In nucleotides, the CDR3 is TGTGCCAGCAGCCCCCCCGGGATAAACACTGAAGCTTTCTTT. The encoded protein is CASSPPGINTEAFF.

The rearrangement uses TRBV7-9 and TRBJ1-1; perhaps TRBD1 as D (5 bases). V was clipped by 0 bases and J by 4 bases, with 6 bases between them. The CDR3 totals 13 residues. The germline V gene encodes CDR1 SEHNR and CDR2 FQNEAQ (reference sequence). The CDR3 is CASSLARVTEAFF. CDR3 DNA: TGTGCCAGCAGCTTAGCCAGGGTCACTGAAGCTTTCTTT. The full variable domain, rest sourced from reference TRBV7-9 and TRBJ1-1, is DTGVSQNPRHKITKRGQNVTFRCDPISEHNRLYWYRQTLGQGPEFLTYFQNEAQLEKSRLLSDRFSAERPKGSFSTLEIQRTEQGDSAMYLCASSLARVTEAFFGQGTRLTVV.

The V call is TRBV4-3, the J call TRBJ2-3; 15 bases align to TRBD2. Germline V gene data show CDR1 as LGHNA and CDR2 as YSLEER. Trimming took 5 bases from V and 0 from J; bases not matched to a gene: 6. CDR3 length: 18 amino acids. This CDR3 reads CASSGLAGGLTSTDTQYF. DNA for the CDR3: TGCGCCAGCAGCGGACTAGCGGGGGGGCTCACTAGCACAGATACGCAGTATTTT.

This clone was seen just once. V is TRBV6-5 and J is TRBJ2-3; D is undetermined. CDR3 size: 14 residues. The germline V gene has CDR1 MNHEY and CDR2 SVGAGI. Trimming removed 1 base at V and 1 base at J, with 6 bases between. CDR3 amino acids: CASSYFEGTDTQYF. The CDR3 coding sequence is TGTGCCAGCAGTTACTTCGAGGGCACAGATACGCAGTATTTT.

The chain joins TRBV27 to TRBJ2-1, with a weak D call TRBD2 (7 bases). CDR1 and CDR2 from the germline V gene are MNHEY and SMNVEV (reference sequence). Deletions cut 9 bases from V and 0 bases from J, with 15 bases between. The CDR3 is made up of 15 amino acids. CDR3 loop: CARGGGGPSYNEQFF. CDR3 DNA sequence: TGTGCCAGGGGGGGCGGGGGCCCCTCCTACAATGAGCAGTTCTTC.

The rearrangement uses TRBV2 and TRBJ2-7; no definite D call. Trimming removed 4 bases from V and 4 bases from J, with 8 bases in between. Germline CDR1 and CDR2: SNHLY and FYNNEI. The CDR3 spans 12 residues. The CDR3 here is CASSAQQYEQYF. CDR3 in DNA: TGTGCCAGCAGTGCACAACAGTACGAGCAGTACTTC.

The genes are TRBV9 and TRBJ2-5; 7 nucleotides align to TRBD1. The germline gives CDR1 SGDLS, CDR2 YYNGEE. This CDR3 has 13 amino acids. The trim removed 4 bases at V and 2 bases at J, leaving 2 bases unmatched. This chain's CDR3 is CASSLGQQETQYF. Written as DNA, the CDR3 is TGTGCCAGCAGCTTGGGACAGCAAGAGACCCAGTACTTC. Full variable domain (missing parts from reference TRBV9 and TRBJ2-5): DSGVTQTPKHLITATGQRVTLRCSPRSGDLSVYWYQQSLDQGLQFLIQYYNGEERAKGNILERFSAQQFPDLHSELNLSSLELGDSALYFCASSLGQQETQYFGPGTRLLVL.